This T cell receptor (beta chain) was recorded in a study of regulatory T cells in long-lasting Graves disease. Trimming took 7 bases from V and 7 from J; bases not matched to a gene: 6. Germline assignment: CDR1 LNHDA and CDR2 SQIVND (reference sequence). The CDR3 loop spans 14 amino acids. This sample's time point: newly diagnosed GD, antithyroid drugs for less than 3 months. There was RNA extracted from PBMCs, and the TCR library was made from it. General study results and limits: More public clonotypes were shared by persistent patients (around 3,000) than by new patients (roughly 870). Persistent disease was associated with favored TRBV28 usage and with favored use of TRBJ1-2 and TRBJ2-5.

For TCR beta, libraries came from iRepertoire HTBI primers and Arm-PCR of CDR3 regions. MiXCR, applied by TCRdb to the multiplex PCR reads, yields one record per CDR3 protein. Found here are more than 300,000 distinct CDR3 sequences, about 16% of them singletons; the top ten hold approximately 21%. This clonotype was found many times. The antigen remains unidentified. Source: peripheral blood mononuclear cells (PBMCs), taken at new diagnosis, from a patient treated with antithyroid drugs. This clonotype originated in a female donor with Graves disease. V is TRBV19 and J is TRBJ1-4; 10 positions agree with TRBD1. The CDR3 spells CASTVDRGFEKLFF. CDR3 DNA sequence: TGTGCCAGTACCGTGGACAGGGGGTTTGAAAAACTGTTTTTT.